The 31 T cell receptor beta chains below come from one sample, sequenced in a study of cytomegalovirus exposure and HLA in healthy donors. 60 Vbeta and 13 Jbeta primers were used in PCR. TCRdb's table, derived via immunoSEQ multiplex PCR, lists solely in-frame clones and lacks some. The sample shows 70,000 to 85,000 clones, 74% of them seen only once. The specimen sequenced was PBMCs. The receptors derive from a man aged 40-55 years in good health and CMV-seropositive.

The chain joins TRBV7-2 to TRBJ2-5, with unresolved D. Between the trimmed V and J ends, which lost 5 bases and 2 bases, there was a span of 9 bases. The germline gives CDR1 SGHTA, CDR2 FQGNSA. The CDR3 contains 13 residues. The CDR3 loop reads CASSRGFQETQYF. As DNA, the CDR3 is TGTGCCAGCAGCCGCGGCTTTCAAGAGACCCAGTACTTC.

On this clone: This CDR3 is also generated by other DNA sequences in the sample. V gene TRBV10-2 combines with J gene TRBJ2-7; possible D gene TRBD2, 6 bases. Trimming stripped 2 bases from V and 2 bases from J, with 10 bases between. The CDR3 contains 14 residues. Germline-derived CDR1 and CDR2 are WSHSY and SAAADI. The CDR3 nucleotides read TGCGCCAGCAGTGAGAGGAGGGACCCCTACGAGCAGTACTTC. Its protein is CASSERRDPYEQYF.

The genes are TRBV15 and TRBJ2-5; possibly TRBD1 for D (6 bases). The V and J ends lost 3 bases and 2 bases respectively, with 19 bases between them. CDR1 is LNHNV, CDR2 YYDKDF, per germline (reference sequence). This CDR3 has 17 amino acids. This chain's CDR3 is CATSSTARGRGQETQYF. For the CDR3, the DNA is TGTGCCACCAGCAGTACTGCCAGGGGACGGGGACAAGAGACCCAGTACTTC.

The chain combines TRBV5-1 with TRBJ2-7; no definite D call. The CDR3 consists of 14 residues. Germline V gene sequence: CDR1 SGHRS, CDR2 YFSETQ. V was pared by 4 bases and J by 0 bases, with 11 bases between. The CDR3 loop is CASSPGSSSYEQYF. Written as DNA, the CDR3 is TGCGCCAGCAGCCCCGGGTCCAGCTCCTACGAGCAGTACTTC.

The V gene is TRBV6-1, the J gene TRBJ2-2; D is unresolved. The CDR3 is made up of 15 amino acids. V lost 7 bases and J 6 bases, leaving 18 bases between the germline ends. CDR1 is MNHNS and CDR2 is SASEGT in the germline V gene. The CDR3: CASKSGLTAPGELFF. DNA of the CDR3: TGTGCCAGCAAATCAGGTTTAACTGCCCCCGGGGAGCTGTTTTTT.

V usage is TRBV9 and J usage is TRBJ2-7; 11 bases are a match to TRBD1. Germline values: CDR1 SGDLS, CDR2 YYNGEE. CDR3 length equals 15 residues. The V segment lost 4 bases and the J segment 3 bases; nucleotides outside the gene matches: 6. The CDR3 sequence: CASSPPGTGGYEQYF. The CDR3 coding sequence is TGTGCCAGCAGCCCCCCCGGGACAGGGGGCTACGAGCAGTACTTC. The variable domain in full, completed from reference TRBV9 and TRBJ2-7, reads DSGVTQTPKHLITATGQRVTLRCSPRSGDLSVYWYQQSLDQGLQFLIQYYNGEERAKGNILERFSAQQFPDLHSELNLSSLELGDSALYFCASSPPGTGGYEQYFGPGTRLTVT.

The chain recombines TRBV2 with TRBJ1-4; TRBD1 agrees at 9 bases. CDR1 and CDR2 from the germline V gene are SNHLY and FYNNEI. This CDR3 is 21 amino acids long. V was pared by 6 bases and J by 8 bases, with 28 bases of the junction left unmatched. The CDR3 sequence: CASRFIDHYQLLQGAEEKLFF. For the CDR3, the DNA is TGTGCCAGCAGGTTCATAGACCACTACCAACTTCTACAGGGGGCGGAGGAAAAACTGTTTTTT.

The rearrangement uses TRBV11-3 and TRBJ1-6, with D possibly being TRBD1 (6 bases). The CDR3 has 15 amino acids. CDR1 and CDR2 (germline): SGHNT, YENEEA. The V end lost 6 bases, the J end lost 8 bases, and 17 bases lay between the germline ends. CDR3 residues: CASSRGGLTDSPLHF. The CDR3 nucleotides are TGTGCCAGCAGTCGTGGGGGCCTCACCGATTCACCCCTCCACTTT.

This chain links TRBV19 with TRBJ2-3; 15 nucleotides line up with TRBD2. This CDR3 is built from 18 residues. Germline CDR1 and CDR2: LNHDA and SQIVND (reference sequence). V lost 5 bases and J lost 2; bases outside the gene matches: 8. The CDR3 loop reads CASSLGLAGGRITDTQYF. The CDR3 DNA reads TGTGCCAGTAGTCTTGGACTAGCGGGGGGGAGAATCACAGATACGCAGTATTTT. Filled out from reference TRBV19 and TRBJ2-3, the complete variable domain reads DGGITQSPKYLFRKEGQNVTLSCEQNLNHDAMYWYRQDPGQGLRLIYYSQIVNDFQKGDIAEGYSVSREKKESFPLTVTSAQKNPTAFYLCASSLGLAGGRITDTQYFGPGTRLTVL.

V usage is TRBV11-2 and J usage is TRBJ2-7, with 9 bases fitting TRBD2. The CDR3 has 18 amino acids. Germline V CDR1 and CDR2: SGHAT, FQNNGV. V trimming: 0 bases; J trimming: 6 bases; junction bases outside the gene matches: 15. CDR3 DNA: TGTGCCAGCAGCTTAGAGGTATTAGCGGGGGCTTTCTTTTTCGAGCAGTACTTC. Its protein is CASSLEVLAGAFFFEQYF.

This chain uses TRBV5-1 with TRBJ2-5; 8 bases align to TRBD2. The CDR3 is 16 amino acids. CDR1 SGHRS and CDR2 YFSETQ come from the germline V gene. The J segment lost 1 base and the V segment lost 4 bases, leaving 9 bases of the junction unmatched. The CDR3, as DNA: TGCGCCAGCAGCCGGGGAGCGGGGGCCCTCCAAGAGACCCAGTACTTC. Its translation is CASSRGAGALQETQYF.

The rearrangement uses TRBV7-9 and TRBJ2-1; 13 bases match TRBD2. The CDR3 is 15 residues long. V lost 4 bases and J lost 8; bases outside the gene matches: 5. From germline, CDR1 is SEHNR and CDR2 FQNEAQ (reference sequence). The CDR3 region is CASSSGLAGLDEQFF. As DNA, the CDR3 is TGTGCCAGCAGCTCGGGACTAGCGGGGCTGGATGAGCAGTTCTTC.

This clone has a handful of counts. Here the CDR3 DNA reads TGCGCCAGCAGCTGGGCCGGACTAGGAGATGGGGAGCAGTTCTTC. Its translation is CASSWAGLGDGEQFF. The rearrangement links TRBV5-1 to TRBJ2-1; TRBD2 matches 7 bases. Per germline, CDR1 SGHRS and CDR2 YFSETQ. V shed 3 bases and J 10 bases; nucleotides not matched to a gene: 13. This CDR3 comprises 15 residues.

V and J are TRBV18 and TRBJ2-5, with D possibly TRBD2 on 5 matching bases. V lost 3 bases, J lost 2 bases, and 13 bases lay in between. Germline V lookup: CDR1 KGHSH, CDR2 LQKENI. CDR3 length: 15 amino acids. The CDR3 DNA reads TGTGCCAGCTCACCTCTCGGAGGTAGGCAAGAGACCCAGTACTTC. Its translation is CASSPLGGRQETQYF.

This clone was seen more than once but under ten times. This sequence joins TRBV27 and TRBJ2-2, with 7 bases matching TRBD2. Germline V gene lookup returns CDR1 MNHEY and CDR2 SMNVEV (reference sequence). V gave up 5 bases and J gave up 4 bases; unmatched junction bases: 10. This CDR3 has 16 amino acids. CDR3 nucleotides: TGTGCCAGCAGTCCCCTCGGGGGGAGGGTCACCGGGGAGCTGTTTTTT. Translation: CASSPLGGRVTGELFF.

This chain uses TRBV5-6 with TRBJ2-5; possible D gene TRBD1, 6 bases. This CDR3 has 16 residues. V was pared by 0 bases and J by 0 bases, with 12 bases between. Germline-derived CDR1 and CDR2 are SGHDT and YYEEEE. CDR3 in DNA: TGTGCCAGCAGCTTGGAGGGGACACGATACCAAGAGACCCAGTACTTC. It specifies CASSLEGTRYQETQYF.

With respect to this clone: Other nucleotide sequences from this sample produce the same CDR3. V usage is TRBV9 and J usage is TRBJ1-2; TRBD1 matches 10 bases. In germline, CDR1 is SGDLS, CDR2 YYNGEE. CDR3 length: 16 amino acids. Losses at the gene ends were 0 bases for V and 8 bases for J; bases not matched to a gene: 10. CDR3 loop: CASSVGLGQGLKGYTF. In DNA, the CDR3 is TGTGCCAGCAGCGTAGGGTTGGGACAGGGGTTAAAGGGCTACACCTTC.

The CDR3 loop is CASSQGTSGTPYNEQFF. The CDR3 region has the DNA TGTGCCAGCAGCCAGGGTACTAGCGGGACACCCTACAATGAGCAGTTCTTC. V gene TRBV4-2 combines with J gene TRBJ2-1, with 10 bases identical to TRBD2. Trimming removed 3 bases from V and 2 bases from J; junction bases left unmatched: 7. The germline V gene has CDR1 LGHNA and CDR2 YNFKEQ. The CDR3 is made up of 17 amino acids.

A few counts support this clone. The CDR3 DNA reads TGCGCCAGCAGCCAAGTATGGGACAACTACGAGCAGTACTTC. Amino acids: CASSQVWDNYEQYF. This chain links TRBV4-1 with TRBJ2-7; D is perhaps TRBD1 (6 bases). The length of the CDR3 is 14 residues. Trimming removed 1 base at V and 3 bases at J, with 10 bases between. Germline V gene lookup returns CDR1 MGHRA and CDR2 YSYEKL.

The chain carries TRBV5-1 and TRBJ2-5; no clear D gene. The length of the CDR3 is 13 residues. CDR1 is SGHRS and CDR2 is YFSETQ in the germline V gene. With 0 bases removed from V and 4 bases from J, the gap between germline ends came to 7 bases. The CDR3 reads CASSLDRPETQYF. CDR3 DNA: TGCGCCAGCAGCTTGGACAGACCAGAGACCCAGTACTTC.

This sequence joins TRBV9 and TRBJ2-7; perhaps TRBD2 as D (5 bases). V dropped 0 bases and J dropped 0 bases, with 7 bases sitting between them. The CDR3 totals 14 residues. Per germline, CDR1 SGDLS and CDR2 YYNGEE. The CDR3 DNA is TGTGCCAGCAGCGTAGGCGGGCTCTCCTACGAGCAGTACTTC. Protein: CASSVGGLSYEQYF.

The genes are TRBV6-6 and TRBJ2-7; D is possibly TRBD2 (5 bases). V was cut by 6 bases and J by 4 bases, with 13 bases left in between. There are 13 residues in the CDR3. Germline V gene lookup returns CDR1 MNHNY and CDR2 SVGAGI (reference sequence). CDR3 DNA: TGTGCCAGCAGGACAAACGGGGAGTACGAGCAGTACTTC. Amino acids: CASRTNGEYEQYF.

This clone was counted between two and nine times. V usage is TRBV7-2 and J usage is TRBJ2-1; maybe TRBD1 (6 bases). Germline V CDR1 and CDR2: SGHTA, FQGNSA. CDR3 length: 14 residues. V lost 7 bases and J 3 bases, leaving 13 bases between the germline ends. The CDR3 sequence: CASIVQGLYNEQFF. The CDR3 coding sequence is TGTGCCAGCATCGTGCAGGGGCTCTACAATGAGCAGTTCTTC.

The chain links TRBV28 to TRBJ1-4; 9 bases align to TRBD1. CDR3 length: 16 residues. Germline CDR1 MDHEN, CDR2 SYDVKM. The junction had 12 bases not matched to a gene; V was cut back by 5 bases and J by 8 bases. DNA for the CDR3: TGTGCCAGCAGTCCTACTACCGGGACAGGGAACGAAAAACTGTTTTTT. Encoded protein: CASSPTTGTGNEKLFF.

This clone appeared once. This chain joins TRBV28 and TRBJ1-6; 7 bases map to TRBD1. Per the germline V gene, CDR1 is MDHEN and CDR2 is SYDVKM. The CDR3 runs to 15 residues. V gave up 8 bases and J gave up 7 bases; unmatched junction bases: 11. The CDR3 reads CASGTASSNNSPLHF. The CDR3 nucleotides are TGTGCCAGCGGGACAGCTTCTTCTAACAATTCACCCCTCCACTTT.

This chain joins TRBV5-4 and TRBJ1-1, with a possible D match to TRBD1 (6 bases). V dropped 3 bases and J dropped 3 bases, with 9 bases sitting between them. Germline CDR1 is SGHNT and CDR2 is YYREEE (reference sequence). The CDR3 is made up of 13 amino acids. CDR3 sequence (DNA): TGTGCCAGCAGCTCGCCAGGGGACACTGAAGCTTTCTTT. Translation: CASSSPGDTEAFF.

As to this clone: This CDR3 fails to terminate in the conserved phenylalanine or tryptophan, so it likely reflects a read error. J is TRBJ1-2 and V is TRBV25-1; 10 positions match TRBD1. This CDR3 is built from 15 residues. CDR1 and CDR2 (germline): MGHDK, SYGVNS. J was trimmed by 8 bases and V by 8 bases; bases with no gene match: 14. CDR3 DNA: TGTGCCAGCTGTCCCGGGACAGGGGCCTGGGAGGGCTACACCCTC. Encoded protein: CASCPGTGAWEGYTL.

This CDR3 reads CAWSAGTGAGGYTF. CDR3 nucleotides: TGTGCCTGGAGTGCCGGGACAGGGGCAGGAGGCTACACCTTC. The chain combines TRBV30 with TRBJ1-2, with TRBD1 matching 10 bases. The CDR3 runs 14 residues. CDR1 and CDR2 from the germline V gene are GTSNPN and SVGIG (reference sequence). The J segment lost 8 bases and the V segment lost 1 base, leaving 7 bases of the junction unmatched.

The chain is built from TRBV11-3 and TRBJ1-1; no reliable D call. CDR3 length: 15 amino acids. V was trimmed by 0 bases and J by 1 base, leaving 9 bases between them. Germline V gives CDR1 SGHNT, CDR2 YENEEA. As DNA, the CDR3 is TGTGCCAGCAGCTTAGAACTTAACAGGAACACTGAAGCTTTCTTT. Translating gives CASSLELNRNTEAFF.

The CDR3 protein is CASSVADGATNEKLFF. The CDR3, as DNA: TGCGCCAGCAGCGTAGCGGACGGGGCAACTAATGAAAAACTGTTTTTT. The gene calls are TRBV5-1 and TRBJ1-4; D ambiguous. The CDR3 is 16 residues long. V was cut by 4 bases and J by 0 bases, with 13 bases left in between. CDR1 and CDR2 (germline): SGHRS, YFSETQ.

The V gene is TRBV4-1, the J gene TRBJ2-7, with D tentatively TRBD1 (6 bases). The V end lost 4 bases, the J end lost 2 bases, and 12 bases lay between the germline ends. Germline V gene sequence: CDR1 MGHRA, CDR2 YSYEKL. This CDR3 spans 14 amino acids. The CDR3 bases are TGCGCCAGCAGCCCCGGTACAGGGACCTACGAGCAGTACTTC. Its translation: CASSPGTGTYEQYF.